The clone carrying this T cell receptor (beta chain) was seen many times. The entry originates in a study of T-cell reconstitution after alpha-beta-depleted transplantation in children. Per the germline V gene, CDR1 is MGHRA and CDR2 is YSYEKL. The CDR3 covers 15 residues. Trimming took off 0 bases at V and 3 bases at J, with 12 bases between the two ends. As it was prepared, the TCRbeta library received unique molecular identifiers. TCRdb re-analysed the PCR reads in MiXCR, keeping a single row per CDR3 protein. The table shows about 240,000 distinct CDR3 sequences, with 9.5% to 15% occurring only once.

The sequence came from a human donor who donated a stem cell graft to a child with acute lymphoblastic leukemia. The sample in question was PBMCs from the stem cell graft donor, obtained from the stem cell graft. The chain employs TRBV4-1 and TRBJ2-7; the D is unclear. The CDR3 nucleotides read TGCGCCAGCAGCCAAGACCCCAGTGCTTACTACGAGCAGTACTTC. This codes for CASSQDPSAYYEQYF.